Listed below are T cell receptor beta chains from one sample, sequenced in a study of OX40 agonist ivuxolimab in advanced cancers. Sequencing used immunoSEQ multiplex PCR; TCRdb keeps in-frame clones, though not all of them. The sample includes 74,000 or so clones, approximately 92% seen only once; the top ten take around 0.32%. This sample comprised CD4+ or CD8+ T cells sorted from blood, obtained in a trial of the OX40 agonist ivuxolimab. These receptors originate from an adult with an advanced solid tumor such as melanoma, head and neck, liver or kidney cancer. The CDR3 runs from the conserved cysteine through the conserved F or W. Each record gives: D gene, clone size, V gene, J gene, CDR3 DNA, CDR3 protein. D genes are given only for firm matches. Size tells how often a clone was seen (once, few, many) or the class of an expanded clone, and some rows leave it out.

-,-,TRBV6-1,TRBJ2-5,TGTGCCAGCAGTTCGACCCAAGAGACCCAGTACTTC,CASSSTQETQYF
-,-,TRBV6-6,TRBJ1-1,TGTGCCAGCAGTAACCGTGAAGGGACGGGGACTGAAGCTTTCTTT,CASSNREGTGTEAFF
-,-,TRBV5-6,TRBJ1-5,TGTGCCAGCAGCTTGTACGGAAGGGGGAATCAGCCCCAGCATTTT,CASSLYGRGNQPQHF
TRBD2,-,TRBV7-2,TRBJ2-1,TGTGCCAGCAGCTCAACTAGCGGGAGAGTTTACAATGAGCAGTTCTTC,CASSSTSGRVYNEQFF
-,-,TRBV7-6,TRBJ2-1,TGTGCCAGCAGCTACACACTAGCTTCGAGCTCCTACAATGAGCAGTTCTTC,CASSYTLASSSYNEQFF
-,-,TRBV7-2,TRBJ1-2,TGTGCCAGCAGCTTACTGGAGGTTGGGGGCTACACCTTC,CASSLLEVGGYTF
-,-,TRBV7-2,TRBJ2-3,TGTGCCAGCAGCCACACAGATACGCAGTATTTT,CASSHTDTQYF
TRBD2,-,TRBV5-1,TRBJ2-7,TGCGCCAGCAGCTCGGGGACTAGCGTCTACGAGCAGTACTTC,CASSSGTSVYEQYF
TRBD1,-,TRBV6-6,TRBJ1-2,TGTGCCAGCAGTCCTGGACAGGGGGCGAGCTATGGCTACACCTTC,CASSPGQGASYGYTF
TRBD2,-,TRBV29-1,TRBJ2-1,TGCAGCGGAACCAGCGGGGGGGCTCTCAGTGAGCAGTTCTTC,CSGTSGGALSEQFF
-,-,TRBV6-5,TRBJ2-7,TGTGCCAGCAGTTACTCACCCTCCTACGAGCAGTACTTC,CASSYSPSYEQYF
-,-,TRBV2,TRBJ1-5,TGTGCCAGCAGTGAAGGTAATCAGCCCCAGCATTTT,CASSEGNQPQHF
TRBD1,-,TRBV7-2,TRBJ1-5,TGTGCCAGCAGCGCCTCTGGGACAGGGAGCAATCAGCCCCAGCATTTT,CASSASGTGSNQPQHF
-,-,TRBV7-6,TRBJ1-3,TGTGCCAGCAGCCCACAGACAGACTCTGGAAACACCATATATTTT,CASSPQTDSGNTIYF
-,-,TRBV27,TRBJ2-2,TGTGCCAGCAGTTCCCCCGGTCGCCGCGGGGAGCTGTTTTTT,CASSSPGRRGELFF
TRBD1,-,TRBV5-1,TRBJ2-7,TGCGCCAGCAGCCTCGGGACAGGGATTTCGTACGAGCAGTACTTC,CASSLGTGISYEQYF
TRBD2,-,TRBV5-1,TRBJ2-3,TGCGCCAGCAGCTTGGGTGCGGGGGGCGGTACAGATACGCAGTATTTT,CASSLGAGGGTDTQYF
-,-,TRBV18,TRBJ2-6,TGTGCCAGCTCAGCAGTGAGCTCTGGGGCCAACGTCCTGACTTTC,CASSAVSSGANVLTF
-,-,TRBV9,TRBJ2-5,TGTGCCAGCAGCTCTCAAGGAGGAGAGACCCAGTACTTC,CASSSQGGETQYF
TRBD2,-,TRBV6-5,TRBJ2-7,TGTGCCAGCAGTTTCCTTCGGAGCGGGGGGGCATACGAGCAGTACTTC,CASSFLRSGGAYEQYF
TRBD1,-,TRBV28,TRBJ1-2,TGTGCCAGCATAAGACAGGGGGCCCACCGCATCTCGTATGGTGGCTACACCTTC,CASIRQGAHRISYGGYTF
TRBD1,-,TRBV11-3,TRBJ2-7,TGTGCCAGCAGCAGACAGGGGGCGAGGGAGCAGTACTTC,CASSRQGAREQYF
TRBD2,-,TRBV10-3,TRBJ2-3,TGTGCCGTCGGGACTAGCGGTCCGGGTACGCAGTATTTT,CAVGTSGPGTQYF
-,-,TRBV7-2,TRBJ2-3,TGTGCCAGCAGCTTAGAATCCACAGATACGCAGTATTTT,CASSLESTDTQYF
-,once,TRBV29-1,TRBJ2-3,TGCAGCATACCGGGACTCCGCGAAGATACGCAGTATTTT,CSIPGLREDTQYF
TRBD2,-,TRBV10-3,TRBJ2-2,TGTGCCGCTAGAAGGTCTAGCGGGAGTTTCACCGGGGAGCTGTTTTTT,CAARRSSGSFTGELFF
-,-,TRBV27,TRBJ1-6,TGTGCCAGCAGTTTTAGGGGGGGGCGAACACCCCTCCACTTT,CASSFRGGRTPLHF
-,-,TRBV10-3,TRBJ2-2,TGTGCCATCAACCAGGGCACCGGGGAGCTGTTTTTT,CAINQGTGELFF
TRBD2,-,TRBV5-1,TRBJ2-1,TGCGCCAGCAGCGTTCTAGCGGGGGGGTACAATGAGCAGTTCTTC,CASSVLAGGYNEQFF
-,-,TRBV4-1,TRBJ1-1,TGCGCCAGCAGCCAACTCCCGTCAGGGGACACTGAAGCTTTCTTT,CASSQLPSGDTEAFF
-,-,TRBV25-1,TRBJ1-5,TGTGCCAGCAGTGATCAGACAAATCAGCCCCAGCATTTT,CASSDQTNQPQHF
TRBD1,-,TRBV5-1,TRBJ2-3,TGCGCCAGCAGCTCTACCACAGGGGGAGATACGCAGTATTTT,CASSSTTGGDTQYF
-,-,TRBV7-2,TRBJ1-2,TGTGCCAGCAGCTTAGATGGCCAATTC,CASSLDGQF
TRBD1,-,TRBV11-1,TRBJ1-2,TGTGCCAGCAGTGAGGGGGCATATGGCTACACCTTC,CASSEGAYGYTF
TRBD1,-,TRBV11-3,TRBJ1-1,TGTGCCAGCAGCCCACAGGGGATGGGGGGGATGAACACTGAAGCTTTCTTT,CASSPQGMGGMNTEAFF
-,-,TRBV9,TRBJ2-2,TGTGCCAGCAGCGTAGGGTCCATCCAAACGTACACCGGGGAGCTGTTTTTT,CASSVGSIQTYTGELFF
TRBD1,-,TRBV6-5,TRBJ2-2,TGTGCCAGCAGGGAACAGGGGGCGAACACCGGGGAGCTGTTTTTT,CASREQGANTGELFF
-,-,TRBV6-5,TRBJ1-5,TGTGCCAGCAGTCGGGACGTCAATCAGCCCCAGCATTTT,CASSRDVNQPQHF
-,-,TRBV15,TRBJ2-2,TGTGCCACCAGCAGACGAACGCTCACCGGGGAGCTGTTTTTT,CATSRRTLTGELFF
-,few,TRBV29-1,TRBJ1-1,TGCTGCATCGGGGACACTGAAGCTTTCTTT,CCIGDTEAFF
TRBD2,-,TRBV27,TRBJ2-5,TGTGCCAGCAGACGAGCGGGAGGGCGTCTAGAGACCCAGTACTTC,CASRRAGGRLETQYF
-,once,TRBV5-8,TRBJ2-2,TGTGCCAGCAGCCTACGGGGGAGAGGGGCCGGGGAGCTGTTTTTT,CASSLRGRGAGELFF
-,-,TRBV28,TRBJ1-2,TGTGCCAGCAGTTCCACCGCTACAGGCTTCTATGGCTACACCTTC,CASSSTATGFYGYTF
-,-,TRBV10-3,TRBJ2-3,TGTGCCATCAGTGGGCTATTACTCACAGATACGCAGTATTTT,CAISGLLLTDTQYF
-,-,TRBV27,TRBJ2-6,TGTGCCAGCAGTTTTGATCAGGGAAGGAGAGGTGGGGCCAACGTCCTGACTTTC,CASSFDQGRRGGANVLTF
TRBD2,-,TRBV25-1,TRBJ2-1,TGTGCCAGCAGTCGGGAGGGCCCCGGGCGGCAGTTCTTC,CASSREGPGRQFF
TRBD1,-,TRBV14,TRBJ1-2,TGTGCCAGCAGCCACGGTGGCAGGGGGCTCGCTTTC,CASSHGGRGLAF
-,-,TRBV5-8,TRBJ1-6,TGTGCCAGCAGCCCGAACTTGGGGTCACCCCTCCACTTT,CASSPNLGSPLHF